This T cell receptor beta chain was captured by sequencing in a study of cytomegalovirus exposure and HLA in healthy donors. Study findings and constraints: Per a later analysis, 15,000 to 20,000 TCR beta sequences showed association with HLA alleles at 0.05 false discovery rate. TCR sequences were mostly rare, though some public TCRs occurred in many donors. Specificity of three CMV-associated chains for CMV antigens was verified in vitro.

60 Vbeta and 13 Jbeta primers were used in PCR. The assay was immunoSEQ multiplex PCR, and TCRdb's table has in-frame clones only and misses some. The table includes over 130,000 clones, around two thirds detected once. Trimming shortened V by 4 bases and J by 3 bases, and 4 bases separated the two germline ends. The CDR3 runs to 11 residues. Germline V lookup: CDR1 SGHTA, CDR2 FQGNSA. Details on this clone: What it binds is not known.

V is TRBV7-2 and J is TRBJ2-7; D is ambiguous. Sequenced input: PBMCs. The source of this sequence is a male donor in good health and CMV-seronegative. In DNA form, the CDR3 reads TGTGCCAGCAGCTCCTTCTACGAGCAGTACTTC. This translates into CASSSFYEQYF.